The 20 T cell receptor beta chains presented below share a single source sample, sequenced in a study of T-cell reconstitution after alpha-beta-depleted transplantation in children. Study-wide findings and caveats: Expanded graft clones numbering several hundred reportedly gave rise to alpha-beta T cells about two months after transplant.

The antigens of these receptors remain unknown. Molecular barcoding with unique molecular identifiers was used for the TCRbeta library. MiXCR, applied by TCRdb to the PCR reads, yields one record per CDR3 protein. Of tens of thousands of distinct CDR3 sequences in the sample, 5.5% to 8% were seen once. This specimen was peripheral blood, taken 60 days after TCRalphabeta/CD19-depleted stem cell transplant. These receptors originate from a child less than two years old who had a stem cell transplant for acute myeloid leukemia, so the T cells may come from the graft donor.

At least ten counts were recorded for this clonotype. V and J are TRBV7-2 and TRBJ2-4; 8 bases match TRBD2. There are 15 residues in the CDR3. Losses at the gene ends were 8 bases for V and 8 bases for J; bases not matched to a gene: 14. Germline values: CDR1 SGHTA, CDR2 FQGNSA. In DNA form, the CDR3 reads TGTGCCAGCGGACGAGGCGGGGGGCCCGCTCACATTCAGTACTTC. This gives the protein CASGRGGGPAHIQYF.

At least ten counts were recorded for this clonotype. This rearrangement joins TRBV5-6 to TRBJ2-7, with 7 bases aligning to TRBD1. V dropped 7 bases and J dropped 2; count of bases not matched to a gene: 9. CDR3 size: 14 residues. Germline CDR1 SGHDT, CDR2 YYEEEE. CDR3 region: CASRILTGTYEQYF. The CDR3 nucleotides are TGTGCCAGCCGCATCTTGACAGGGACCTACGAGCAGTACTTC.

This rearrangement joins TRBV5-1 to TRBJ2-7; tentative D call: TRBD2 (6 bases). V was trimmed by 4 bases and J by 5 bases, leaving 16 bases between them. This CDR3 region has 14 residues. CDR1 is SGHRS and CDR2 is YFSETQ in the germline V gene. The CDR3 DNA sequence: TGCGCCAGCAGCCCCCGGGGAGGACACCACGAGCAGTACTTC. Amino acid sequence: CASSPRGGHHEQYF. Full variable domain (remainder filled in from reference TRBV5-1 and TRBJ2-7): KAGVTQTPRYLIKTRGQQVTLSCSPISGHRSVSWYQQTPGQGLQFLFEYFSETQRNKGNFPGRFSGRQFSNSRSEMNVSTLELGDSALYLCASSPRGGHHEQYFGPGTRLTVT.

This clonotype occurred many times. This chain's CDR3 is CSVKGAATNEKLFF. CDR3 bases: TGCAGCGTTAAAGGGGCCGCAACTAATGAAAAACTGTTTTTT. The chain couples TRBV29-1 to TRBJ1-4, with D possibly TRBD1 on 5 matching bases. The CDR3 runs to 14 residues. The V gene lost 5 bases and the J gene lost 0 bases, with 10 bases spanning the gap. Germline V gives CDR1 SQVTM, CDR2 ANQGSEA.

This clonotype was detected ten times or more. The chain links TRBV2 to TRBJ2-2; 11 bases are shared with TRBD2. In germline, CDR1 is SNHLY, CDR2 FYNNEI. Losses at the gene ends were 4 bases for V and 6 bases for J; bases not matched to a gene: 7. CDR3 size: 16 residues. Here the CDR3 DNA reads TGTGCCAGCAGTGTAACTAGCGGGAGTCTAGCCGGGGAGCTGTTTTTT. It specifies CASSVTSGSLAGELFF.

This clonotype was observed at least ten times. The chain is built from TRBV12-3 or TRBV12-4 and TRBJ1-5; D is possibly TRBD1 (5 bases). The CDR3 length is 15 residues. V lost 6 bases, J lost 7 bases, and 19 bases lay in between. CDR3 protein: CASSTRDGLPQPQHF. In DNA form, the CDR3 reads TGTGCCAGCAGCACCCGGGACGGGCTACCCCAGCCCCAGCATTTT.

This clonotype ranks as medium-sized. This rearrangement joins TRBV29-1 to TRBJ2-1, with TRBD2 matching 8 bases. Per germline, CDR1 SQVTM and CDR2 ANQGSEA. The CDR3 extends over 13 amino acids. The CDR3 region is CSEESGSYREQFF. As DNA, the CDR3 is TGCAGTGAGGAAAGCGGGAGCTACAGGGAGCAGTTCTTC.

This clonotype was counted ten times or more. The rearrangement links TRBV7-2 to TRBJ2-1; D ambiguous. This CDR3 comprises 15 residues. Germline V gene sequence: CDR1 SGHTA, CDR2 FQGNSA. Trimming shortened V by 3 bases and J by 0 bases, and 9 bases separated the two germline ends. CDR3 nucleotide sequence: TGTGCCAGCAGCTTCGCGACGTTCTCCTACAATGAGCAGTTCTTC. Protein: CASSFATFSYNEQFF.

In this sample, this clonotype turned up many times. This chain connects TRBV4-3 to TRBJ1-6, with 9 bases identical to TRBD1. This CDR3 comprises 19 residues. CDR1 is LGHNA, CDR2 YSLEER, per germline. The V and J ends lost 0 bases and 5 bases, in that order; junction bases with no gene match: 11. DNA of the CDR3: TGCGCCAGCAGCCAAGAGGGACAGGGAGTAGTTTGGGATAATTCACCCCTCCACTTT. It specifies CASSQEGQGVVWDNSPLHF.

Ten or more counts support this clonotype. This chain uses TRBV5-6 with TRBJ2-3, with D possibly TRBD2 on 5 matching bases. The CDR3 length is 16 residues. Germline CDR1 SGHDT, CDR2 YYEEEE. V lost 1 base to trimming and J lost 2 bases, with 14 bases between them. DNA for the CDR3: TGTGCCAGCAGCTTGATTAGCGACGCCTACACAGATACGCAGTATTTT. It is translated as CASSLISDAYTDTQYF.

This clonotype was observed at least ten times. The genes are TRBV5-6 and TRBJ2-3; 9 bases fit TRBD1. V shed 4 bases, J shed 2 bases, and the junction held 20 bases outside the gene matches. The CDR3 is 20 residues long. Looked up from germline, CDR1 is SGHDT and CDR2 is YYEEEE. The CDR3 protein is CASSSTGGAGGATLTDTQYF. CDR3 bases: TGTGCCAGCAGCAGCACAGGGGGCGCAGGGGGGGCCACACTCACAGATACGCAGTATTTT. The full variable domain, its missing parts supplied by reference TRBV5-6 and TRBJ2-3, is DAGVTQSPTHLIKTRGQQVTLRCSPKSGHDTVSWYQQALGQGPQFIFQYYEEEERQRGNFPDRFSGHQFPNYSSELNVNALLLGDSALYLCASSSTGGAGGATLTDTQYFGPGTRLTVL.

This clonotype was recorded many times. The V gene is TRBV30, the J gene TRBJ1-6; D not certain. In germline, CDR1 is GTSNPN, CDR2 SVGIG (reference sequence). This CDR3 contains 10 residues. V lost 1 base and J lost 16, with 8 bases in between. As DNA, the CDR3 is TGTGCCTGGAGTGGCCGGGGTCTCCACTTT. Residues: CAWSGRGLHF.

This clonotype occurred many times. The gene calls are TRBV7-9 and TRBJ1-1; D possibly corresponds to TRBD1 (5 bases). CDR3 length equals 14 residues. Germline CDR1 and CDR2: SEHNR and FQNEAQ (reference sequence). Trimming shortened V by 2 bases and J by 2 bases, and 9 bases separated the two germline ends. As DNA, the CDR3 is TGTGCCAGCAGCTTAAACGGGGCCAACACTGAAGCTTTCTTT. Protein: CASSLNGANTEAFF.

This clonotype was detected many times. This chain connects TRBV28 to TRBJ2-2; tentatively, D is TRBD1 or TRBD2 (6 bases each). Germline CDR1 reads MDHEN; CDR2 reads SYDVKM. The CDR3 spans 16 residues. Trimming cost V 11 bases and J 7 bases, with 26 bases left between them. The CDR3 DNA sequence: TGTGCCTCCCAATCCACAGGGACTTATGTGGGCGGGGAGCTGTTTTTT. Translating gives CASQSTGTYVGGELFF.

In its sample, this clonotype was seen many times. The genes are TRBV27 and TRBJ1-4, with D perhaps TRBD1 (6 bases). Germline CDR1 and CDR2: MNHEY and SMNVEV (reference sequence). Trimming took off 5 bases at V and 8 bases at J, with 18 bases between the two ends. CDR3 length equals 15 residues. The CDR3 sequence is CASSHQGRGGEKLFF. CDR3 sequence (DNA): TGTGCCAGCAGTCACCAGGGCAGGGGAGGCGAAAAACTGTTTTTT.

This rearrangement joins TRBV7-9 to TRBJ2-3, with no clear D. Germline V gene sequence: CDR1 SEHNR, CDR2 FQNEAQ (reference sequence). Deletions cut 8 bases from V and 1 base from J, with 4 bases between. The CDR3 loop spans 11 amino acids. DNA for the CDR3: TGTGCCAGCGGGGGCACAGATACGCAGTATTTT. Translated, it gives CASGGTDTQYF.

In its sample, this clonotype was seen many times. V and J are TRBV27 and TRBJ2-7; possibly TRBD1 or TRBD2 for D (5 bases each). The CDR3 length is 16 residues. Germline assignment: CDR1 MNHEY and CDR2 SMNVEV (reference sequence). The V and J ends lost 5 bases and 0 bases respectively, with 17 bases between them. CDR3: CASSIRTGTASYEQYF. The CDR3 DNA reads as TGTGCCAGCAGTATACGGACCGGGACGGCCTCCTACGAGCAGTACTTC.

The sample holds many counts of this clonotype. V usage is TRBV6-5 and J usage is TRBJ2-7, with D perhaps matching TRBD2 (5 bases). The CDR3 loop spans 13 amino acids. V was clipped by 5 bases and J by 2 bases, with 10 bases between them. Germline CDR1 MNHEY, CDR2 SVGAGI. CDR3 loop: CASSPGVPYEQYF. Written as DNA, the CDR3 is TGTGCCAGCAGTCCCGGGGTTCCCTACGAGCAGTACTTC.

This clonotype came up many times. The V gene is TRBV4-2, the J gene TRBJ2-3; 8 positions agree with TRBD1. The CDR3 consists of 15 residues. The junction had 5 bases not matched to a gene; V was cut back by 4 bases and J by 2 bases. Germline V gene data show CDR1 as LGHNA and CDR2 as YNFKEQ. CDR3 bases: TGTGCCAGCAGCCTGGACAGGGCGACCACAGATACGCAGTATTTT. Translated: CASSLDRATTDTQYF.

Relative to its sample, this clonotype is medium-sized. V and J are TRBV28 and TRBJ2-7; 8 bases are shared with TRBD2. Germline V gene sequence: CDR1 MDHEN, CDR2 SYDVKM. The CDR3 length is 15 residues. The ends lost 7 bases at V and 2 bases at J; junction bases unmatched: 10. In DNA, the CDR3 is TGTGCCAGCAACAAAGCGGGAGTAGGTCCCTACGAGCAGTACTTC. It is translated as CASNKAGVGPYEQYF.